The 9 T cell receptor beta chains below were found in one sample sequenced in a study of T cells in Graves' hyperthyroidism and ophthalmopathy. RNA transcripts provided the source from which TCR beta CDR3 regions were amplified. The HTBI primer set served for first-round RT-PCR of the TCR CDR3. Via MiXCR, TCRdb re-called the multiplex PCR reads, giving one row per CDR3 protein. Found here are over 450,000 distinct CDR3 sequences, 17% of them singletons; the top ten hold 15% to 20%. The sequencing sample was made of blood. The receptors shown here come from a woman younger than 35 with Graves' ophthalmopathy.

This clonotype was counted a few times. The chain couples TRBV7-2 to TRBJ2-4; D assignment may be TRBD1 or TRBD2 (6 bases each). This CDR3 spans 16 amino acids. The ends were cut back, 5 bases at V and 2 bases at J, with 16 bases in the middle. Germline-derived CDR1 and CDR2 are SGHTA and FQGNSA. The CDR3 DNA sequence: TGTGCCAGCAGCCCCGCCAAGGGGGGCCCCAAAAACATTCAGTACTTC. It yields the protein CASSPAKGGPKNIQYF.

The J gene is TRBJ2-3, the V gene TRBV28; TRBD1 agrees at 8 bases. Germline CDR1 MDHEN, CDR2 SYDVKM. The CDR3 contains 16 residues. V shed 4 bases and J 1 base; nucleotides not matched to a gene: 7. In DNA, the CDR3 is TGTGCCAGCAGTTCCGCCCCGGGACAGGGCACAGATACGCAGTATTTT. Its translation: CASSSAPGQGTDTQYF.

At least ten counts were recorded for this clonotype. This chain joins TRBV11-2 and TRBJ2-1; possibly TRBD1 or TRBD2 for D (5 bases each). V lost 4 bases, J lost 9 bases, and 13 bases lay in between. The CDR3 extends over 13 amino acids. The germline V gene encodes CDR1 SGHAT and CDR2 FQNNGV. CDR3 region: CASSSRTQGEQFF. The CDR3 DNA follows: TGTGCCAGCAGCTCGAGGACTCAGGGTGAGCAGTTCTTC. Full variable domain (outside the CDR3, taken from reference TRBV11-2 and TRBJ2-1): EAGVAQSPRYKIIEKRQSVAFWCNPISGHATLYWYQQILGQGPKLLIQFQNNGVVDDSQLPKDRFSAERLKGVDSTLKIQPAKLEDSAVYLCASSSRTQGEQFFGPGTRLTVL.

This clonotype was detected only a few times. The gene calls are TRBV6-2 or TRBV6-3 and TRBJ2-1; unclear D gene. Trimming removed 0 bases at V and 0 bases at J, with 12 bases between. Per germline, CDR1 MNHEY and CDR2 SVGEGT. This CDR3 is built from 17 residues. The CDR3 here is CASSYSSAASSYNEQFF. The CDR3 nucleotides are TGTGCCAGCAGTTACTCGTCTGCGGCCAGCTCCTACAATGAGCAGTTCTTC.

The gene calls are TRBV5-1 and TRBJ1-6; D is unclear. Trimming removed 4 bases from V and 3 bases from J, with 11 bases in between. This CDR3 is 15 amino acids long. CDR1 and CDR2 from the germline V gene are SGHRS and YFSETQ. The CDR3 here is CASSEDGIYNSPLHF. Written as DNA, the CDR3 is TGCGCCAGCAGCGAAGATGGGATCTATAATTCACCCCTCCACTTT. The variable domain in full, with the rest retrieved from reference TRBV5-1 and TRBJ1-6, is KAGVTQTPRYLIKTRGQQVTLSCSPISGHRSVSWYQQTPGQGLQFLFEYFSETQRNKGNFPGRFSGRQFSNSRSEMNVSTLELGDSALYLCASSEDGIYNSPLHFGNGTRLTVT.

This clonotype was seen only a few times. The chain links TRBV27 to TRBJ2-2; 8 bases map to TRBD2. The CDR3 totals 14 residues. Germline trimming cut 3 bases from V and 6 bases from J; bases unmatched to any gene: 3. Germline V lookup: CDR1 MNHEY, CDR2 SMNVEV (reference sequence). DNA of the CDR3: TGTGCCAGCAGTTTTCGGGGGGGCCCCGGGGAGCTGTTTTTT. It specifies CASSFRGGPGELFF.

The gene calls are TRBV5-1 and TRBJ1-2; maybe TRBD1 (5 bases). Trimming pared 0 bases from V and 4 bases from J, leaving 10 bases between. Germline V gene lookup returns CDR1 SGHRS and CDR2 YFSETQ. This CDR3 is 14 amino acids long. The CDR3 DNA follows: TGCGCCAGCAGCTTGGAACAGACAGCCTATGGCTACACCTTC. The encoded protein is CASSLEQTAYGYTF.

The J gene is TRBJ2-4, the V gene TRBV19; D gene unclear. The germline V gene has CDR1 LNHDA and CDR2 SQIVND (reference sequence). Trimming pared 10 bases from V and 2 bases from J, leaving 12 bases between. The CDR3 has 13 amino acids. CDR3 amino acids: CATLGPTKNIQYF. The CDR3 DNA is TGTGCCACCTTGGGTCCAACCAAAAACATTCAGTACTTC. The complete variable domain, with remaining parts taken from reference TRBV19 and TRBJ2-4, reads DGGITQSPKYLFRKEGQNVTLSCEQNLNHDAMYWYRQDPGQGLRLIYYSQIVNDFQKGDIAEGYSVSREKKESFPLTVTSAQKNPTAFYLCATLGPTKNIQYFGAGTRLSVL.

This clonotype was detected ten times or more. The chain couples TRBV15 to TRBJ1-5; D gene ambiguous. This CDR3 contains 19 residues. Germline V CDR1 and CDR2: LNHNV, YYDKDF (reference sequence). Between the trimmed V and J ends, which lost 0 bases and 5 bases, there was a span of 23 bases. The CDR3 sequence is CATSRDIGGENGRDQPQHF. DNA of the CDR3: TGTGCCACCAGCAGAGATATTGGTGGGGAAAATGGCCGCGATCAGCCCCAGCATTTT.